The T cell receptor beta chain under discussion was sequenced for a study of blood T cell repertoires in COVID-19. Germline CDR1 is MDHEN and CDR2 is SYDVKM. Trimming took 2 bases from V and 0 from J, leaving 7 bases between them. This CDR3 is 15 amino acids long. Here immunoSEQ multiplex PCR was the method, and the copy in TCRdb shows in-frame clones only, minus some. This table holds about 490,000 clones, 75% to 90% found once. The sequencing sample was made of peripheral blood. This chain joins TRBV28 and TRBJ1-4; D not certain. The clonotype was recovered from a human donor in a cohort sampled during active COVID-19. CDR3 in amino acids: CASSLPGATNEKLFF. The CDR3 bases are TGTGCCAGCAGTTTACCAGGCGCAACTAATGAAAAACTGTTTTTT.